The sequence of this T cell receptor beta chain was determined in a study of T-cell reconstitution after alpha-beta-depleted transplantation in children. Study conclusions and caveats: Reportedly, alpha-beta T cells present about two months post-transplant originated from several hundred expanded clones of graft origin. It was newly produced T cells that mostly accounted for T-cell counts and diversity one year after transplant.

TCRbeta library preparation incorporated unique molecular identifiers. TCRdb passed the PCR reads through MiXCR, listing each CDR3 protein once. The table records about 460,000 distinct CDR3 sequences, over 9.5% of them present only once. Remarks on this clonotype: Its antigen remains unidentified.

This CDR3 is 14 amino acids long. V was trimmed by 7 bases and J by 0 bases, leaving 13 bases between them. Sequenced here: PBMCs, mostly from graft donor cells, sampled 180 days after TCRalphabeta/CD19-depleted stem cell transplant. This clonotype originated in a female patient aged 2-9 years who had a stem cell transplant for aplastic anemia, so the T cells may come from the graft donor. The gene calls are TRBV12-3 or TRBV12-4 and TRBJ2-7, with no clear D. CDR3: CASTYTKSSYEQYF. The DNA of the CDR3 is TGTGCCAGCACTTACACTAAGAGCTCCTACGAGCAGTACTTC.